This TCR beta chain was observed in a study of OX40 agonist ivuxolimab in advanced cancers. Overall study: The dose of intravenous ivuxolimab that patients received every 2 weeks ranged from 0.01 to 10 mg/kg.

Points on this clone: No antigen is known for it.

CDR3 length: 14 residues. The V and J ends lost 1 base and 9 bases respectively, with 14 bases between them. Per the germline V gene, CDR1 is SGHDT and CDR2 is YYEEEE. Findings and limits, study-wide: Clonal expansion was seen in CD4+ and CD8+ blood T cells by week 6 at 0.1 to 3.0 mg/kg.

Clones were sequenced by immunoSEQ multiplex PCR, and TCRdb holds only the in-frame ones, with some missing. Of 75,000 to 95,000 clones listed, more than 75% were seen once; the top ten hold about 4%. Material: CD4+ or CD8+ T cells sorted from blood, obtained in a trial of the OX40 agonist ivuxolimab. The sequence derives from an adult with an advanced solid tumor such as melanoma, head and neck, liver or kidney cancer. V usage is TRBV5-6 and J usage is TRBJ1-5, with D possibly being TRBD1 (5 bases). The CDR3 DNA sequence: TGTGCCAGCAGCTTGTCGGGGACCGCGGGGCCCCAGCATTTT. Translation gives CASSLSGTAGPQHF.